This record covers a single TCR beta chain. Its antigen is not identified. These data come from a study of CD8 T cells in ankylosing spondylitis. Overall study results and limits: Reportedly, disease-linked clones are significantly enriched in ankylosing spondylitis patients' matched synovial fluid. Peripheral blood samples showed relatively rare disease-linked clones, and these clones were CD8+. One TCR beta motif, made up of eight highly homologous variants, appeared characteristic of ankylosing spondylitis blood.

The germline gives CDR1 SNHLY, CDR2 FYNNEI. V shed 7 bases and J shed 5 bases, with 12 bases lying between them. The CDR3 covers 13 residues. Scientists made TCR beta libraries using quantitative 5'-RACE with molecular barcodes. TCRdb analysed the 5' RACE reads with MiXCR anew, one entry per CDR3 protein. The profile shows approximately 550,000 distinct CDR3 sequences, about an eighth of them singletons. The clonotype was recovered from a male donor with ankylosing spondylitis. This chain joins TRBV2 and TRBJ2-1; D not resolved. The specimen was blood, either unsorted or a sorted T cell fraction (not recorded which). The CDR3 loop reads CASTPHLNNEQFF. In nucleotides, the CDR3 is TGTGCCAGCACTCCTCACCTTAACAATGAGCAGTTCTTC.